This T cell receptor beta chain was captured in a study of T cell responses to AZD1222 COVID-19 vaccine. Study-wide context: Pooling was applied to second doses at about 4 or about 12 weeks.

J lost 5 bases, V lost 5 bases, and 2 bases had no gene match. The CDR3 length is 13 residues. Per germline, CDR1 GTSNPN and CDR2 SVGIG (reference sequence). Generated by immunoSEQ multiplex PCR, the TCRdb table keeps only in-frame clones and is missing some. This table has 90,000 to 120,000 clones, approximately 90% appearing once. V is TRBV30 and J is TRBJ1-6; 8 bases fit TRBD1. This receptor was taken from an adult in good health. This material consisted of peripheral blood, taken on day 0 of AZD1222 vaccination. The CDR3 protein is CAWVTGDNSPLHF. The CDR3 DNA sequence: TGTGCCTGGGTGACAGGGGATAATTCACCCCTCCACTTT.